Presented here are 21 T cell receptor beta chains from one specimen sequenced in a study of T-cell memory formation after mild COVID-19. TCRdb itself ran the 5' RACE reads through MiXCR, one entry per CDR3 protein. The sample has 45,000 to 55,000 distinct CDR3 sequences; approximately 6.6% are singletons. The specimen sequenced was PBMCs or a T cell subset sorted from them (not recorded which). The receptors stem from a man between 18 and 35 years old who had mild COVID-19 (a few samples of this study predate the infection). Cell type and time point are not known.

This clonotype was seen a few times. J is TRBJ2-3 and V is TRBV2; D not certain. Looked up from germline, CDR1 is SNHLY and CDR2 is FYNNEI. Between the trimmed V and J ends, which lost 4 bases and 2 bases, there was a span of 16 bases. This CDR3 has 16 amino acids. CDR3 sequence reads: CASSGGFDSNTDTQYF. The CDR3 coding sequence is TGTGCCAGCAGTGGCGGATTCGACTCCAACACAGATACGCAGTATTTT.

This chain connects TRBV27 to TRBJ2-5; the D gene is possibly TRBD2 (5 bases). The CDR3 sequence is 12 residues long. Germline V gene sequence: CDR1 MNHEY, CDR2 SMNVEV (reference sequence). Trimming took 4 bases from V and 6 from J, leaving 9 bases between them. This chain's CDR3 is CASSYAGQTQYF. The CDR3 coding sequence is TGTGCCAGCAGTTATGCGGGCCAGACCCAGTACTTC.

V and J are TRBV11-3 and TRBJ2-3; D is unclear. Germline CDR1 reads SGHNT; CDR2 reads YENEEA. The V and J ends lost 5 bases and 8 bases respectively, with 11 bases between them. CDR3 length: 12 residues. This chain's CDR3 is CASSRAQGTQYF. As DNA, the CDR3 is TGTGCCAGCAGCCGGGCTCAAGGTACGCAGTATTTT.

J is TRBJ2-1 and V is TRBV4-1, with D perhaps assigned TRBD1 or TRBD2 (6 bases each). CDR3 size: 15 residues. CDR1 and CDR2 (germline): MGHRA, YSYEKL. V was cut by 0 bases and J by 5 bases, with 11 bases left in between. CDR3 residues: CASSQDRGTNNEQFF. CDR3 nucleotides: TGCGCCAGCAGCCAAGATCGGGGGACAAACAATGAGCAGTTCTTC.

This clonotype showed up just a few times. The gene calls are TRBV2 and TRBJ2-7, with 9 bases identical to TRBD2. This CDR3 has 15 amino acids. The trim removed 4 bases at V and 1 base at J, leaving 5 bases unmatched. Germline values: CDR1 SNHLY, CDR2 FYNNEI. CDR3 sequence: CASSAAGGRSYEQYV. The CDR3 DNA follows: TGTGCCAGCAGTGCCGCGGGGGGGCGGTCCTACGAGCAGTACGTC.

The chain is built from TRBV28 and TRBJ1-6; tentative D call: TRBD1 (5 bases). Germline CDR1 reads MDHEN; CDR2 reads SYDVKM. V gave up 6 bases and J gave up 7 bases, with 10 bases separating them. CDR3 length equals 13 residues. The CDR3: CASRREGNSPLHF. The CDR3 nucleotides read TGTGCCAGCAGGAGAGAGGGGAATTCACCCCTCCACTTT.

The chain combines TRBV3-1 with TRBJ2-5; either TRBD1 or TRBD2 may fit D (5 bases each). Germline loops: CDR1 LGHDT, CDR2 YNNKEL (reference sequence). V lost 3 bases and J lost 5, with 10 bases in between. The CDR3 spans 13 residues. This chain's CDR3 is CASSQGEGETQYF. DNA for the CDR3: TGTGCCAGCAGCCAGGGAGAGGGGGAGACCCAGTACTTC.

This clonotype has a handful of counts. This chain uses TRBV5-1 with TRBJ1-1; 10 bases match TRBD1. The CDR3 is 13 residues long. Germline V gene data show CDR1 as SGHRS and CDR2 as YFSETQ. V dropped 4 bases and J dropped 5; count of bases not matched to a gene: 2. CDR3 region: CASSRGQGTEAFF. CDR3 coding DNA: TGCGCCAGCAGCAGGGGACAGGGGACTGAAGCTTTCTTT. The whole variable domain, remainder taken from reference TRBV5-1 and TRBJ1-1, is KAGVTQTPRYLIKTRGQQVTLSCSPISGHRSVSWYQQTPGQGLQFLFEYFSETQRNKGNFPGRFSGRQFSNSRSEMNVSTLELGDSALYLCASSRGQGTEAFFGQGTRLTVV.

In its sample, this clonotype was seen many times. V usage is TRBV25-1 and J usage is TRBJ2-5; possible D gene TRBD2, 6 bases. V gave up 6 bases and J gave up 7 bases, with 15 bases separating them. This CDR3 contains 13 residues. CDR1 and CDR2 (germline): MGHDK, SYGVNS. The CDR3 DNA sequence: TGTGCCAGCAGAAGCAACCAAGCGGGGACCCAGTACTTC. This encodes CASRSNQAGTQYF.

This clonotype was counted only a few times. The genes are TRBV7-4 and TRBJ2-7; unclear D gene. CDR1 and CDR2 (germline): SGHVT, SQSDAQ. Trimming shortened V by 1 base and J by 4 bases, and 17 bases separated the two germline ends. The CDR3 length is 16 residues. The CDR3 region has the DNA TGTGCCAGCAGCTTAGATCGTATCGCACGGCCTTACGAGCAGTACTTC. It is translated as CASSLDRIARPYEQYF.

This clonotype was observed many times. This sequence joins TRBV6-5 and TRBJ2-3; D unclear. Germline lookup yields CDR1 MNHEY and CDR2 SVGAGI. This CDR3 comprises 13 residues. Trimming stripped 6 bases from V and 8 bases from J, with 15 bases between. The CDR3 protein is CASRYDPWGTQYF. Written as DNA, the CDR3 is TGTGCCAGCAGATACGACCCCTGGGGTACGCAGTATTTT.

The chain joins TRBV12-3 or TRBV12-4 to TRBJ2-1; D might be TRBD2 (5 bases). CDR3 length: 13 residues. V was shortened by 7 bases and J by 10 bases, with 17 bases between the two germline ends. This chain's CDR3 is CASMPMDFLEQFF. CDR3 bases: TGTGCCAGCATGCCGATGGACTTCCTGGAGCAGTTCTTC.

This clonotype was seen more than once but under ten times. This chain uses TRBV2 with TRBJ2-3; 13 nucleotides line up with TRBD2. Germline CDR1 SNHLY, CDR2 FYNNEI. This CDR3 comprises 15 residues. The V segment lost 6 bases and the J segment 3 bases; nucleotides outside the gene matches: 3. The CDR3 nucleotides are TGTGCCAGCAGGGGGACTAGCGGGGTTACAGATACGCAGTATTTT. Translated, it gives CASRGTSGVTDTQYF.

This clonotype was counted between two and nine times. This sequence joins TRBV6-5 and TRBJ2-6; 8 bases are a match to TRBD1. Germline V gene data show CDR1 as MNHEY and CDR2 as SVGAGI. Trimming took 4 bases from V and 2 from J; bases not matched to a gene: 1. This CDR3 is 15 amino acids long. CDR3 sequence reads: CASSWTGTGANVLTF. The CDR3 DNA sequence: TGTGCCAGCAGTTGGACAGGGACTGGGGCCAACGTCCTGACTTTC.

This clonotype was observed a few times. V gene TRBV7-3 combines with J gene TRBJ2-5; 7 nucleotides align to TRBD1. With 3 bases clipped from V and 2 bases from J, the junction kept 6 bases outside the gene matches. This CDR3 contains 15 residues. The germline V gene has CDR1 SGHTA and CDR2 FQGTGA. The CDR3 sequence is CASSFWTGPQETQYF. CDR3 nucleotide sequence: TGTGCCAGCAGCTTTTGGACAGGACCACAAGAGACCCAGTACTTC.

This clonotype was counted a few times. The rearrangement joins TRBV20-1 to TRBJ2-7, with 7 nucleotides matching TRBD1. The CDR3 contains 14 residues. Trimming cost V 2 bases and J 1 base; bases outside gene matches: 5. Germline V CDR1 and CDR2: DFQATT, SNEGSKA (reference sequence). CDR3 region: CSARLQGESYEQYF. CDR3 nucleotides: TGCAGTGCTAGACTCCAGGGGGAATCCTACGAGCAGTACTTC.

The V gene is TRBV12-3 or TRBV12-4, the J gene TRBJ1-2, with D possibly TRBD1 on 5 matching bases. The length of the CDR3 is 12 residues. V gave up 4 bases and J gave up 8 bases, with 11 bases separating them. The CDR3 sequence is CASSSPGGGYTF. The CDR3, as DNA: TGTGCCAGCAGTTCACCCGGGGGAGGCTACACCTTC.

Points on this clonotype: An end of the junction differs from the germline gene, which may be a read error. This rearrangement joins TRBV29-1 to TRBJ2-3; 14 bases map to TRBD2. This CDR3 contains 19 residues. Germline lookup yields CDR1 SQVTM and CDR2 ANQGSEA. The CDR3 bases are TGCAGCGTTGAGCCTATGACTAGCGGGGGGGCCTACGGGCAAGAGACCCAGTACTTT. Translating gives CSVEPMTSGGAYGQETQYF.

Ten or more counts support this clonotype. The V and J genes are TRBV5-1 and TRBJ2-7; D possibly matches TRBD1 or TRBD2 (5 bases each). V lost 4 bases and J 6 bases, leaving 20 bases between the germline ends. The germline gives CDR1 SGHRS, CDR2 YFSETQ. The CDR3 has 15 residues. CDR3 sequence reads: CASSTTTEGWGEQYF. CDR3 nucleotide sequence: TGCGCCAGCAGCACAACGACAGAGGGCTGGGGCGAGCAGTACTTC.

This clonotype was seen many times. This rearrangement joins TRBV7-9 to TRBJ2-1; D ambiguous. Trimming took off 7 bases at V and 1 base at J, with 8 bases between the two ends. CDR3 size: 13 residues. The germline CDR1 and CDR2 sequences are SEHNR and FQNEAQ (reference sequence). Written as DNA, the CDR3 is TGTGCCAGCATTCCGATTTCCTACAATGAGCAGTTCTTC. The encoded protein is CASIPISYNEQFF.

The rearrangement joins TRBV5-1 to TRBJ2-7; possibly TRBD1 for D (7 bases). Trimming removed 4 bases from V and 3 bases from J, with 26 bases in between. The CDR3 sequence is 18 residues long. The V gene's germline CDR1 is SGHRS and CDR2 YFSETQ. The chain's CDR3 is CASSPGAGGSTLFYEQYV. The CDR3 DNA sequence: TGCGCCAGCAGCCCCGGGGCAGGGGGGTCGACACTTTTCTACGAGCAGTACGTC.